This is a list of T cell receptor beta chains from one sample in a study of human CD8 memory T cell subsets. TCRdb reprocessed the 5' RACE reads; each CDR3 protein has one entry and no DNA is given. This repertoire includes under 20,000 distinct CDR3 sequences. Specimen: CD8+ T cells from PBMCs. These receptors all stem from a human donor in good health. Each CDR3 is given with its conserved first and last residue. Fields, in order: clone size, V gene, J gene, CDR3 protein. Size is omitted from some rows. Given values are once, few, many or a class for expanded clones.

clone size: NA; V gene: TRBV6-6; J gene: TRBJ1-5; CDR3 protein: CASSPIRTGLGQPQHF
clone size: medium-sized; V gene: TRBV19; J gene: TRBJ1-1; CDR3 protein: CASSISQTPLTEAFF
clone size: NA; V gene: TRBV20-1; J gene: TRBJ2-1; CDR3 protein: CSARDLGGTYNDQFF
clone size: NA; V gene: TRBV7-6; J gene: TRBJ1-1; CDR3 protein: CASSPVGGNTEAFF
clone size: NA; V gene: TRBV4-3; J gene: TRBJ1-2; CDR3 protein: CASSQDLLAGYTF
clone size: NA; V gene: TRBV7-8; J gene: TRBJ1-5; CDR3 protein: CASSPGQGNQPQHF
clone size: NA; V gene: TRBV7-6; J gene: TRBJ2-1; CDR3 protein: CASSLDGPYNEQFF
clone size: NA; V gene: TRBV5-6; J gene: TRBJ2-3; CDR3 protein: CASSFGVGDSTDTQYF
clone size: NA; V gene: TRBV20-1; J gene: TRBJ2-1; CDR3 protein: CSASRLTSAFDEQFF
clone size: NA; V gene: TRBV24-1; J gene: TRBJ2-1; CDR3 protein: CATSALDYNEQFF
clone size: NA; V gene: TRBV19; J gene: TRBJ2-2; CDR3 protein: CASTIVGAGELFF
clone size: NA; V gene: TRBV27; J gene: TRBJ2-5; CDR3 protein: CASAYQNQETQYF
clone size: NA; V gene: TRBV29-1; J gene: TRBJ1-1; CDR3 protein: CSVLQGNTEAFF
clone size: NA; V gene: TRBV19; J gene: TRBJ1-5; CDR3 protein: CASTTRQGGGNQPQHF
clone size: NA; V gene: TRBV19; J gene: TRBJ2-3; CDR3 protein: CASSISQGTDTQYF
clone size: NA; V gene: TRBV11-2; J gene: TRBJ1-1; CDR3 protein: CASSLAGSYTEAFF
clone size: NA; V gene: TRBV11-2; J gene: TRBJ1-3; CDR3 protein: CASSGDRNSGNTIYF
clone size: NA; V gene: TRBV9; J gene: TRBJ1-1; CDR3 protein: CASSDTAGYTEAFF
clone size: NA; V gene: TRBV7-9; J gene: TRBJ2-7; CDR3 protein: CASSLAGGLYEQYF
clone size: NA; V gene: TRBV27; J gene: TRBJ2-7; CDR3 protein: CASTLEGASGSHEQYF
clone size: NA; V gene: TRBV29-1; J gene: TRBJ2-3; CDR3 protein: CSVNRQGRTDTQYF
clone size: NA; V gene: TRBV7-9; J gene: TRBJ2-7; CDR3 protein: CASSPGSYEQYF
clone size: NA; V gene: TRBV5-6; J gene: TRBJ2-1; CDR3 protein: CASSFGTGGGNEQFF
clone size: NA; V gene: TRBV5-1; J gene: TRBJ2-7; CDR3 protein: CASSPGLAGDDYYEQYF
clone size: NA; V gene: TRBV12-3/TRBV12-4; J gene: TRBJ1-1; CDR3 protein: CASSGDTYEAFF
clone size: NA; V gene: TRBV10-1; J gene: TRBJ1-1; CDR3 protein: CASSEGTRTEAFF
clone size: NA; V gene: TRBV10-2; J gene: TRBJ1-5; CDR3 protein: CASDRGDSNQPQHF
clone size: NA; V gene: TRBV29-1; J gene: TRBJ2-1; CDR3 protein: CSVGRNGEQFF
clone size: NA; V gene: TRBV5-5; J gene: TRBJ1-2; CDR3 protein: CASSLNTPDGYGYTF
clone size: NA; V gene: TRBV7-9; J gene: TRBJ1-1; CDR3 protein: CASSPNGRGEETEAFF
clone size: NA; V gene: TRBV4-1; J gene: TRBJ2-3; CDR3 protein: CASSPMEGYNLDTQYF
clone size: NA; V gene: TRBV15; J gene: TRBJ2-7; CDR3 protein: CATSSTPGTGTYEQYF
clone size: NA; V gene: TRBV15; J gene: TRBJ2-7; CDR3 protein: CATSREGGEQYF
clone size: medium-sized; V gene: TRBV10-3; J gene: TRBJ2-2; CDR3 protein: CAIAEGHSNTGELFF
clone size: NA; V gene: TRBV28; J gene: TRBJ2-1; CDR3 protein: CASTPGLAGGLAYNEQFF
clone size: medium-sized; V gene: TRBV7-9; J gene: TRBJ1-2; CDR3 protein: CASSLSGFSSPRGYTF
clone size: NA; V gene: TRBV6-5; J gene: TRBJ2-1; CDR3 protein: CASSLGPGRDEQFF
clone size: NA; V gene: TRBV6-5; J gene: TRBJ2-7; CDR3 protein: CASSSDPDGTHEQYF